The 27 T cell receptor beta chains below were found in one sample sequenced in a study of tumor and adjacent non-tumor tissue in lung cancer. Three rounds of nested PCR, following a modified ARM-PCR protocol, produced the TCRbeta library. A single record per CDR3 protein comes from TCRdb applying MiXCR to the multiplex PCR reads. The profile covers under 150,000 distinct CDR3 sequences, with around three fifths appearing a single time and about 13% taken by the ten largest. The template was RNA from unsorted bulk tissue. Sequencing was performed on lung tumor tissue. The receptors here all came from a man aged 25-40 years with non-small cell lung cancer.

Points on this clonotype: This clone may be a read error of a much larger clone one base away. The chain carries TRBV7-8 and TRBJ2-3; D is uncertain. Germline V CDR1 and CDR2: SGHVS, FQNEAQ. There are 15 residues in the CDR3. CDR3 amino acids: CVSSPRDWPTDTQYF. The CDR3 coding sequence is TGTGTCAGCAGCCCAAGGGATTGGCCCACAGATACGCAGTATTTT.

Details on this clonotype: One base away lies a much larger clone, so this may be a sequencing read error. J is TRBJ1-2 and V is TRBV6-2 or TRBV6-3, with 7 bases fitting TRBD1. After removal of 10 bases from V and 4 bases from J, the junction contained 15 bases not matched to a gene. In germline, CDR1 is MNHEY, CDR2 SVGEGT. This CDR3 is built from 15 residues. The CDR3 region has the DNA TGTGCCAACAGCGACGAGACAGGGAAACTCTATGGCTACACCTTC. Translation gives CANSDETGKLYGYTF.

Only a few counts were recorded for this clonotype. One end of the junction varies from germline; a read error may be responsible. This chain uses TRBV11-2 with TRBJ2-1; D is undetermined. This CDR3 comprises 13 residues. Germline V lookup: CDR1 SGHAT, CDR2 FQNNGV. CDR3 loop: CVSSAYPSREQSF. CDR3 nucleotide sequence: TGTGTCAGCAGCGCTTACCCCTCTAGAGAGCAGTCCTTC.

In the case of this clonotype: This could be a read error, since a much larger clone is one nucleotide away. CDR3 in DNA: TGCAGCGTTCGAGTGGGCACCGGGGAGCTGTTTTTT. Amino acids: CSVRVGTGELFF. The chain is built from TRBV29-1 and TRBJ2-2; D gene ambiguous. The CDR3 totals 12 residues. Germline V gene data show CDR1 as SQVTM and CDR2 as ANQGSEA. V was shortened by 5 bases and J by 4 bases, with 8 bases between the two germline ends.

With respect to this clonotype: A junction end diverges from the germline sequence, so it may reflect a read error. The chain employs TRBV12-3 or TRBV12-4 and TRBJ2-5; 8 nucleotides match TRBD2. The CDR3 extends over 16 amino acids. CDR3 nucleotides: TGCGCCAGCAGTTTGGTTAACGGGAGGGCAGTCGAGACCCAGTACTTC. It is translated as CASSLVNGRAVETQYF.

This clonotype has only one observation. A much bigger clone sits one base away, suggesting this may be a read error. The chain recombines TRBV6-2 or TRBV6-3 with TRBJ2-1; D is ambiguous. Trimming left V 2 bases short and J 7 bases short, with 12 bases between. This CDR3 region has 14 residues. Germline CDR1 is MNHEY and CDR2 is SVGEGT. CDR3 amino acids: CASSYPNRMNEQFF. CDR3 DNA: TGTGCCAGCAGTTACCCCAACAGAATGAATGAGCAGTTCTTC.

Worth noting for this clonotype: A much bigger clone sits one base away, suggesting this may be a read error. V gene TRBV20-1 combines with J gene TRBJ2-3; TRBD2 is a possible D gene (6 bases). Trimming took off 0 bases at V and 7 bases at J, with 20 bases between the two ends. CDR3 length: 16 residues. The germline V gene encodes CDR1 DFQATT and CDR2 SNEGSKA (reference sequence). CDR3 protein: CSARDRGVGGWNTQYF. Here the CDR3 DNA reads TGCAGTGCTAGAGATAGAGGAGTGGGAGGATGGAATACGCAGTATTTT.

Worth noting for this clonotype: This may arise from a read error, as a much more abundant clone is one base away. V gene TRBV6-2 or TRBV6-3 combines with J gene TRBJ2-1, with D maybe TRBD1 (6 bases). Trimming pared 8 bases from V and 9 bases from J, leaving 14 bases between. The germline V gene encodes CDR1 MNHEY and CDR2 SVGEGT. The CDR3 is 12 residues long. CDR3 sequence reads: CASGQQGAEQFF. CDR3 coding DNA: TGTGCCAGCGGCCAACAGGGAGCTGAGCAGTTCTTC.

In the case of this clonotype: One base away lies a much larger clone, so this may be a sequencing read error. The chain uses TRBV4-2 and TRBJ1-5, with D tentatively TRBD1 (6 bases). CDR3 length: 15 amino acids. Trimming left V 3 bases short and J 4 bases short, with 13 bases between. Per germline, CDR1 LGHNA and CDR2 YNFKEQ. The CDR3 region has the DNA TGTGCCAGCAGCCATGAGGGGACACTAAATCAGCCCCAGCATTTT. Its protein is CASSHEGTLNQPQHF.

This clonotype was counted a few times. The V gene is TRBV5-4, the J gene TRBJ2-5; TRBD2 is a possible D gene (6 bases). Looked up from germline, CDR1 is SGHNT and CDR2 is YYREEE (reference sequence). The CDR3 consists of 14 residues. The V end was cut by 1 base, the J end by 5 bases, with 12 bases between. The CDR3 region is CASSLLGTVETQYF. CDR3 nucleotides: TGTGCCAGCAGCTTGCTGGGGACTGTGGAGACCCAGTACTTC.

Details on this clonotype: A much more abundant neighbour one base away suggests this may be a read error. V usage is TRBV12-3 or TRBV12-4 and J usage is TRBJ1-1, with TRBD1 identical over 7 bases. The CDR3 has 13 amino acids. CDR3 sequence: CAGSLQGTTEAFF. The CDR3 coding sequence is TGTGCCGGCAGCCTACAGGGGACCACTGAAGCTTTCTTT.

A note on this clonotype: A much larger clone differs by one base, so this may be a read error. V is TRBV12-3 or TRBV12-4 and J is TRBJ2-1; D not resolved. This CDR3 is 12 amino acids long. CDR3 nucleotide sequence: TGTGTCAGCAGTGCTTACTGGAGTGAGCAGTTCTTC. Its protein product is CVSSAYWSEQFF.

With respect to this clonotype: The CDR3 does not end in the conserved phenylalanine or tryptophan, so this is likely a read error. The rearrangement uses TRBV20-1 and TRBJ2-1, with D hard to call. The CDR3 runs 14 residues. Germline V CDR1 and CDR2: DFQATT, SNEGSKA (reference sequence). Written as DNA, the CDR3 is TGCAGCGCTTGGACCCCTACCTCATACAATGAGCAGTTCTTA. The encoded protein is CSAWTPTSYNEQFL.

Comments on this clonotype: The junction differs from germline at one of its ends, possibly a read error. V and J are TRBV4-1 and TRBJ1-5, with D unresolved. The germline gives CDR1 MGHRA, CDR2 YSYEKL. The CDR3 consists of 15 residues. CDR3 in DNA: TGCACCAGCAGCCAAGAGGGTATGGGTGATCAGCCCCAGCATTTT. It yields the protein CTSSQEGMGDQPQHF.

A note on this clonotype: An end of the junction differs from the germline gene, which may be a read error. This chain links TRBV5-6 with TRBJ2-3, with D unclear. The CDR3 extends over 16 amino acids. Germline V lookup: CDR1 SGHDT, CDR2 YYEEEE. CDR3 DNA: TGTGCCAGCAGTATGGTCGGGCTAGTGGCGGCGGATACACAGTATTTT. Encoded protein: CASSMVGLVAADTQYF.

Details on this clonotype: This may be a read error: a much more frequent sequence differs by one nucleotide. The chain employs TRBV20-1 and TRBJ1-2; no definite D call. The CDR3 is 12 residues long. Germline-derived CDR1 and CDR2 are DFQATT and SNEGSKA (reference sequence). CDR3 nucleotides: TGCAGTGCTGTAGGGTGGAACTATGGCTGCACCTTC. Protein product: CSAVGWNYGCTF.

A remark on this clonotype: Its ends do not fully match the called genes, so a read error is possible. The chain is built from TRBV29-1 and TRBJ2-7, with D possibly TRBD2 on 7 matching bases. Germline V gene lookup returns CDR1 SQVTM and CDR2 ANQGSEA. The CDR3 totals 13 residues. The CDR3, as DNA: TGCAGCGTCCTCGGACGGGGGGCCTACGAGCAGCACTTC. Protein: CSVLGRGAYEQHF.

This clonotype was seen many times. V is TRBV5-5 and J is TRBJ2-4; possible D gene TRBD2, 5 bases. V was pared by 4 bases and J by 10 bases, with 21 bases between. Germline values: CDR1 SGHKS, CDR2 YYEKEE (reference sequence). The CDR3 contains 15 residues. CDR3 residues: CASSPGGSIGWIQYF. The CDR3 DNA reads TGTGCCAGCAGCCCTGGAGGTAGTATAGGGTGGATTCAGTACTTC.

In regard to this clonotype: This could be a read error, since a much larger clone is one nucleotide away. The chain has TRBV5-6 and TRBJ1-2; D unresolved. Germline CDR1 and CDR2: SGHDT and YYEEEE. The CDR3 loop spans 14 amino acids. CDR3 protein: CASSPGGGSYGYAF. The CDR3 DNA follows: TGTGCCAGCAGCCCAGGCGGCGGCTCCTATGGCTACGCCTTC.

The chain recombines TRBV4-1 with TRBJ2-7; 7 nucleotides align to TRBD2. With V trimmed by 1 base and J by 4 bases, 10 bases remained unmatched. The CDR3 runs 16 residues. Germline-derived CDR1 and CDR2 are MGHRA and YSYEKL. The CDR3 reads CASSQAAGTTIYEQYF. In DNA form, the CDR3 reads TGCGCCAGCAGCCAAGCTGCGGGGACTACTATATACGAGCAGTACTTC.

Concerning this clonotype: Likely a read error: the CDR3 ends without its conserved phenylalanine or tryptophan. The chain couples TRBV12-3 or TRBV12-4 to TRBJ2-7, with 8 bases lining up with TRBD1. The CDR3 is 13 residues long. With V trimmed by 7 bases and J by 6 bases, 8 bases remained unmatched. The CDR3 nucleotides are TGTGCCAGCACTTGGACAGGGTCGTGCGAGCAGTACTTA. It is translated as CASTWTGSCEQYL.

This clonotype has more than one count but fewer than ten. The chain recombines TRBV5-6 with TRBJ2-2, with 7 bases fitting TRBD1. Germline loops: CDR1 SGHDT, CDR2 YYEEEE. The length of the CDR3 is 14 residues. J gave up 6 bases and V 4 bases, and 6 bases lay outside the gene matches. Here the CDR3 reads CASSLTGFPGELFF. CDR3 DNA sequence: TGTGCCAGCAGCCTGACAGGGTTCCCCGGGGAGCTGTTTTTT.

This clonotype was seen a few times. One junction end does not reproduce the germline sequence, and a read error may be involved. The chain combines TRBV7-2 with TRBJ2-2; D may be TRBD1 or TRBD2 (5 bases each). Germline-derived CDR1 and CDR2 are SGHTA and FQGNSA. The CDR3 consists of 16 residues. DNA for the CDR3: TGTGCCAGCAGCACTTATCGGGGCACGAACACTGGGGAGCTGTTTTTT. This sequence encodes CASSTYRGTNTGELFF.

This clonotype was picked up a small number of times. The DNA of the CDR3 is TGTGCCAGCACCGGACAGGGGGCGGAGACCCAGTACTTC. Residues: CASTGQGAETQYF. The chain uses TRBV6-2 or TRBV6-3 and TRBJ2-5; 11 bases fit TRBD1. The ends lost 7 bases at V and 5 bases at J; junction bases unmatched: 3. In germline, CDR1 is MNHEY, CDR2 SVGEGT. CDR3 length: 13 residues.

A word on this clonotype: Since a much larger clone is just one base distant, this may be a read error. The CDR3 loop is CANTNGGLENIQYF. In DNA form, the CDR3 reads TGTGCCAACACTAACGGAGGGTTGGAAAACATTCAGTACTTC. This chain uses TRBV6-6 with TRBJ2-4, with D possibly TRBD2 on 6 matching bases. CDR3 length: 14 amino acids. V was trimmed by 10 bases and J by 5 bases, leaving 18 bases between them. Germline assignment: CDR1 MNHNY and CDR2 SVGAGI (reference sequence).

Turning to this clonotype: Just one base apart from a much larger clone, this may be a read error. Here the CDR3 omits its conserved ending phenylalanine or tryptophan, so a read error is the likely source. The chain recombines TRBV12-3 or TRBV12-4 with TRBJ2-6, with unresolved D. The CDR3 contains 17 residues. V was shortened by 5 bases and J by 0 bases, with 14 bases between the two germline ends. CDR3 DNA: TGTGCCAGCAGTAAGTGGGTGACAACCTCTGGGGCCAACGTCCTGACTTCC. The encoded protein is CASSKWVTTSGANVLTS.

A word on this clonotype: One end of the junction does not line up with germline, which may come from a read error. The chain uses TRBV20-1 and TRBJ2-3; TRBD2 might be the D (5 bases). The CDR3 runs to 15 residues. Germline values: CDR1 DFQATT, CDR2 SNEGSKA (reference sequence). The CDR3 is CSAHYGPSSTDTQYF. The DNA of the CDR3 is TGCAGTGCCCATTACGGGCCTTCTAGCACAGATACACAGTATTTT.